A single sample is the source of the 10 T cell receptor beta chains below, sequenced in a study of T cell responses to AZD1222 COVID-19 vaccine. Using immunoSEQ multiplex PCR, the repertoire was profiled, and TCRdb retains in-frame clones only, with some absent. Of 80,000 or so clones listed, 90% are singletons. The sequencing here drew on peripheral blood, taken 28 days after the second AZD1222 dose. Receptor source: an adult who received the AZD1222 COVID-19 vaccine.

This sequence joins TRBV11-1 and TRBJ2-6; no clear D. V lost 3 bases and J lost 1, with 10 bases in between. This CDR3 is 16 amino acids long. CDR1 is SGHAT and CDR2 is FQDESV in the germline V gene (reference sequence). CDR3 DNA: TGTGCCAGCAGCTTCATGAGTTATTCTGGGGCCAACGTCCTGACTTTC. Its translation: CASSFMSYSGANVLTF.

J is TRBJ2-5 and V is TRBV5-4; 7 positions agree with TRBD2. From germline, CDR1 is SGHNT and CDR2 YYREEE (reference sequence). After removal of 4 bases from V and 4 bases from J, the junction contained 4 bases not matched to a gene. The length of the CDR3 is 13 residues. CDR3 sequence reads: CASSIAGAETQYF. The CDR3 bases are TGTGCCAGCAGCATAGCGGGCGCAGAGACCCAGTACTTC. The variable domain in full, completed from reference TRBV5-4 and TRBJ2-5, reads ETGVTQSPTHLIKTRGQQVTLRCSSQSGHNTVSWYQQALGQGPQFIFQYYREEENGRGNFPPRFSGLQFPNYSSELNVNALELDDSALYLCASSIAGAETQYFGPGTRLLVL.

V gene TRBV11-2 combines with J gene TRBJ2-2, with 11 bases matching TRBD2. In germline, CDR1 is SGHAT, CDR2 FQNNGV. V lost 4 bases, J lost 6 bases, and 4 bases stayed unmatched. This CDR3 spans 15 amino acids. The CDR3 region has the DNA TGTGCCAGCAGCTCAATAGCGGGGGGGCCCGGGGAGCTGTTTTTT. This gives the protein CASSSIAGGPGELFF.

The chain recombines TRBV7-8 with TRBJ2-3, with 8 positions matching TRBD2. Per germline, CDR1 SGHVS and CDR2 FQNEAQ. Trimming at V came to 3 bases and at J to 3 bases, leaving 8 bases not matched to a gene. The CDR3 contains 16 residues. The CDR3 protein is CASSLTPGGRTDTQYF. In nucleotides, the CDR3 is TGTGCCAGCAGCTTGACCCCGGGGGGGCGGACAGATACGCAGTATTTT.

The chain combines TRBV19 with TRBJ2-1; TRBD2 aligns across 12 bases. Trimming removed 6 bases from V and 3 bases from J; junction bases left unmatched: 6. The length of the CDR3 is 16 residues. The germline V gene encodes CDR1 LNHDA and CDR2 SQIVND (reference sequence). The CDR3 sequence: CASRMTSGSFYNEQFF. For the CDR3, the DNA is TGTGCCAGTAGGATGACTAGCGGGAGTTTCTACAATGAGCAGTTCTTC.

The chain employs TRBV5-6 and TRBJ1-1, with unresolved D. Germline V gene lookup returns CDR1 SGHDT and CDR2 YYEEEE. The CDR3 consists of 14 residues. The germline V and J ends were trimmed by 1 base and 0 bases, with 7 bases remaining between them. CDR3 residues: CASSLLDLNTEAFF. As DNA, the CDR3 is TGTGCCAGCAGCTTGTTGGACTTGAACACTGAAGCTTTCTTT.

The V call is TRBV30, the J call TRBJ1-1; D may be TRBD1 (5 bases). The germline gives CDR1 GTSNPN, CDR2 SVGIG (reference sequence). The CDR3 consists of 17 residues. The V and J ends lost 4 bases and 1 base respectively, with 22 bases between them. This CDR3 is CAWTPLSEERGNTEAFF. In nucleotides, the CDR3 is TGTGCCTGGACCCCCCTAAGCGAGGAGAGGGGGAACACTGAAGCTTTCTTT.

This clone appeared once. The chain recombines TRBV30 with TRBJ1-1; no clear D gene. Germline CDR1 GTSNPN, CDR2 SVGIG (reference sequence). The CDR3 loop spans 13 amino acids. With 7 bases removed from V and 1 base from J, the gap between germline ends came to 13 bases. This chain's CDR3 is CALNIGWNTEAFF. CDR3 in DNA: TGTGCCTTGAATATAGGCTGGAACACTGAAGCTTTCTTT. Variable domain in full (rest from reference TRBV30 and TRBJ1-1): SQTIHQWPATLVQPVGSPLSLECTVEGTSNPNLYWYRQAAGRGLQLLFYSVGIGQISSEVPQNLSASRPQDRQFILSSKKLLLSDSGFYLCALNIGWNTEAFFGQGTRLTVV.

This chain links TRBV3-1 (or the pseudogene TRBV3-2) with TRBJ1-6; TRBD1 might be the D (6 bases). Per the germline V gene, CDR1 is LGHDT and CDR2 is YNNKEL (reference sequence). The germline V and J ends were trimmed by 0 bases and 7 bases, with 10 bases remaining between them. CDR3 size: 15 residues. The CDR3 spells CASSQETGQNSPLHF. The CDR3 nucleotides read TGTGCCAGCAGCCAAGAGACAGGCCAAAATTCACCCCTCCACTTT.

As concerns this clone: The germline gene is not matched at one end of the junction; a read error may be the cause. The chain recombines TRBV29-1 with TRBJ2-1; D remains ambiguous. CDR3 length: 14 amino acids. CDR1 is SQVTM, CDR2 ANQGSEA, per germline. The CDR3 spells CSVEGVYPLNEQFF. CDR3 in DNA: TGCAGCGTAGAAGGAGTATACCCCCTGAATGAGCAGTTCTTC.